This T cell receptor beta chain was sequenced during a study of cytomegalovirus exposure and HLA in healthy donors. In the PCR, 60 Vbeta and 13 Jbeta primers were used. Here immunoSEQ multiplex PCR was the method, and the copy in TCRdb shows in-frame clones only, minus some. Found here are 20,000 to 25,000 clones, around 77% of them singletons; the top ten hold approximately 7.4%. Donors were nominally healthy when sampled, though unrecorded immune exposures were likely. Study observations and caveats: As a later analysis showed, a missense DCLRE1C variant was linked to trimming of TCR beta V- and J-genes. Some V segments could not be told apart, so they were left out, TRBV6-2 and TRBV6-3 among them. Analysis performed later found approximately 17,000 TCR beta sequences associated with HLA alleles at 0.05 false discovery rate.

The CDR3 runs 15 residues. Germline assignment: CDR1 SNHLY and CDR2 FYNNEI. Trimming removed 6 bases from V and 10 bases from J, with 22 bases in between. Details on this clone: Its antigen remains unknown.

This chain links TRBV2 with TRBJ2-1, with D possibly being TRBD2 (6 bases). What was sequenced was PBMCs. This sequence originates from a man aged 55-75 years in good health and CMV-seronegative. CDR3: CASRPRAGPRGEQFF. DNA for the CDR3: TGTGCCAGCAGGCCTCGAGCGGGTCCTCGTGGGGAGCAGTTCTTC.